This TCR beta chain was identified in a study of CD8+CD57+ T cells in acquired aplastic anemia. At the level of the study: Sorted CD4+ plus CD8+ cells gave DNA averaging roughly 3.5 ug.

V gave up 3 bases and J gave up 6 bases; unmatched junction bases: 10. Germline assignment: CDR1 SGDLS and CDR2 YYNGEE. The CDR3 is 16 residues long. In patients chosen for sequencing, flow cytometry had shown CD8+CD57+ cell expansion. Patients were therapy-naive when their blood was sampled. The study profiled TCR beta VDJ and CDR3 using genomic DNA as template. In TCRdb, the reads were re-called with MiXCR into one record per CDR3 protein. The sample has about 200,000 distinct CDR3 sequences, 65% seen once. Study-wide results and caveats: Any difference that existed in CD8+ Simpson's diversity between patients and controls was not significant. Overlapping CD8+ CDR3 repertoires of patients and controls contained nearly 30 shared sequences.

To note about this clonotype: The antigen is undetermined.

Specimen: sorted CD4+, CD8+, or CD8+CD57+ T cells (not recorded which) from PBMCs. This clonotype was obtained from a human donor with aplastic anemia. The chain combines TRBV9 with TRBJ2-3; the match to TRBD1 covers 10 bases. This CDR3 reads CASSANPGQGTDTQYF. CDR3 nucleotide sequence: TGTGCCAGCAGCGCAAACCCGGGACAGGGGACCGATACGCAGTATTTT. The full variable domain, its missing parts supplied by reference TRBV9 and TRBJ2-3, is DSGVTQTPKHLITATGQRVTLRCSPRSGDLSVYWYQQSLDQGLQFLIQYYNGEERAKGNILERFSAQQFPDLHSELNLSSLELGDSALYFCASSANPGQGTDTQYFGPGTRLTVL.